The 27 T cell receptor beta chains given below trace back to one sample, sequenced in a study of T cells in Graves' hyperthyroidism and ophthalmopathy. RNA transcripts were the template for amplifying TCR beta CDR3 regions. HTBI primers were the set used in a first-round RT-PCR of the TCR CDR3. TCRdb recomputed calls from the multiplex PCR reads with MiXCR, one row per CDR3 protein. Here the sample spans roughly 580,000 distinct CDR3 sequences, about 14% being singletons. Sequencing was done on a sample of blood. These TCRs come from a woman aged 25 to 39 with Graves' hyperthyroidism that later progressed to Graves' ophthalmopathy.

This clonotype was counted ten times or more. The chain uses TRBV2 and TRBJ1-2; no definite D call. The CDR3 runs to 13 residues. V shed 1 base and J shed 5 bases, with 8 bases lying between them. The V gene's germline CDR1 is SNHLY and CDR2 FYNNEI. In DNA form, the CDR3 reads TGTGCCAGCAGTGAAGTGTCTGCGTATGGCTACACCTTC. This codes for CASSEVSAYGYTF.

On this clonotype itself: This may stem from a read error, because a much larger clone lies one nucleotide away. The chain couples TRBV6-2 or TRBV6-3 to TRBJ1-4; D might be TRBD1 (5 bases). Trimming took 7 bases from V and 6 from J, leaving 12 bases between them. Germline V gene lookup returns CDR1 MNHEY and CDR2 SVGEGT. This CDR3 spans 13 amino acids. The CDR3 nucleotides are TGTGCCAGCAATCTACGGGACCATGAAAAACTGTTTTTT. Its translation: CASNLRDHEKLFF.

In this sample, this clonotype turned up many times. This sequence joins TRBV3-1 and TRBJ2-4; TRBD2 matches 7 bases. Germline CDR1 reads LGHDT; CDR2 reads YNNKEL (reference sequence). The CDR3 is 14 residues long. V lost 3 bases and J lost 8; bases outside the gene matches: 7. The CDR3 DNA is TGTGCCAGCAGCCAGTCGACTAGCTCGGACATTCAGTACTTC. It translates to CASSQSTSSDIQYF.

The gene calls are TRBV19 and TRBJ1-2, with a possible D match to TRBD1 (6 bases). Per the germline V gene, CDR1 is LNHDA and CDR2 is SQIVND (reference sequence). CDR3 size: 14 residues. Trimming pared 5 bases from V and 5 bases from J, leaving 15 bases between. CDR3 coding DNA: TGTGCCAGTAGTTCCGACAGGCTCGGGTATGGCTACACCTTC. Translation: CASSSDRLGYGYTF. Full variable domain (outside the CDR3, taken from reference TRBV19 and TRBJ1-2): DGGITQSPKYLFRKEGQNVTLSCEQNLNHDAMYWYRQDPGQGLRLIYYSQIVNDFQKGDIAEGYSVSREKKESFPLTVTSAQKNPTAFYLCASSSDRLGYGYTFGSGTRLTVV.

This clonotype was seen at least ten times. This chain uses TRBV24-1 with TRBJ1-1; 9 bases are a match to TRBD1. Trimming removed 3 bases from V and 8 bases from J; junction bases left unmatched: 6. This CDR3 has 14 amino acids. Germline assignment: CDR1 KGHDR and CDR2 SFDVKD. CDR3 DNA: TGTGCCACCAGTGATGCACAGGGGGCGACGGAAGCTTTCTTT. Protein: CATSDAQGATEAFF.

As concerns this clonotype: Germline is not matched at one junction end, which may reflect a read error. The J gene is TRBJ2-5, the V gene TRBV28; D uncertain. The germline CDR1 and CDR2 sequences are MDHEN and SYDVKM. This CDR3 region has 13 residues. The CDR3 here is CASGLAATVGPYF. CDR3 DNA: TGTGCCAGCGGTTTAGCCGCGACCGTCGGTCCGTACTTC.

This clonotype was seen many times. This chain connects TRBV30 to TRBJ2-1; the match to TRBD2 covers 9 bases. CDR1 GTSNPN and CDR2 SVGIG come from the germline V gene (reference sequence). This CDR3 spans 13 amino acids. V was clipped by 6 bases and J by 14 bases; unmatched bases: 14. The chain's CDR3 is CACAFAGGLGEFF. In DNA form, the CDR3 reads TGTGCCTGCGCTTTCGCGGGAGGGCTTGGGGAGTTCTTC.

Notes on this clonotype: This may come from a read error, since a much larger clone is one base off. The genes are TRBV19 and TRBJ1-1; maybe TRBD1 (6 bases). With 6 bases removed from V and 5 bases from J, the gap between germline ends came to 19 bases. Germline V gives CDR1 LNHDA, CDR2 SQIVND (reference sequence). This CDR3 region has 15 residues. Here the CDR3 reads CASRRDGGLRTEAFF. The CDR3, as DNA: TGTGCCAGTAGACGTGATGGGGGCCTGAGGACTGAAGCTTTCTTT.

This clonotype was seen a few times. For the CDR3, the DNA is TGTGCCAGCACCTCAGGGACTAGCGGGAACAATGAGCAGTTCTTC. Translated, it gives CASTSGTSGNNEQFF. V gene TRBV9 combines with J gene TRBJ2-1; 13 bases align to TRBD2. Losses at the gene ends were 6 bases for V and 5 bases for J; bases not matched to a gene: 5. CDR1 SGDLS and CDR2 YYNGEE come from the germline V gene. The CDR3 has 15 residues.

This clonotype appeared many times. The rearrangement uses TRBV20-1 and TRBJ1-2; D remains ambiguous. Germline CDR1 is DFQATT and CDR2 is SNEGSKA (reference sequence). This CDR3 comprises 14 residues. Trimming pared 2 bases from V and 4 bases from J, leaving 14 bases between. Written as DNA, the CDR3 is TGCAGTGCTAGACAGGCCGGGCATAGCTATGGCTACACCTTC. Its translation: CSARQAGHSYGYTF.

This clonotype was seen at least ten times. CDR3 residues: CASRQNTYNEQFF. CDR3 coding DNA: TGTGCCAGCAGGCAAAATACCTACAATGAGCAGTTCTTC. This chain links TRBV27 with TRBJ2-1; D call uncertain. CDR1 MNHEY and CDR2 SMNVEV come from the germline V gene (reference sequence). Trimming cost V 6 bases and J 2 bases, with 8 bases left between them. CDR3 size: 13 residues.

The chain joins TRBV10-2 to TRBJ2-7, with 9 nucleotides matching TRBD2. Germline lookup yields CDR1 WSHSY and CDR2 SAAADI. CDR3 size: 17 residues. Trimming removed 3 bases from V and 5 bases from J; junction bases left unmatched: 14. Here the CDR3 DNA reads TGCGCCAGCAGTGACTCGTGGGGGCGGGAGGGCCGCAACGAGCAGTACTTC. Its translation: CASSDSWGREGRNEQYF.

This clonotype was picked up a small number of times. The chain has TRBV5-6 and TRBJ2-7, with 7 positions matching TRBD1. V shed 0 bases and J 4 bases; nucleotides not matched to a gene: 16. Per germline, CDR1 SGHDT and CDR2 YYEEEE. CDR3 length: 18 residues. The CDR3 region is CASSLVTGPLSKEYEQYF. CDR3 DNA sequence: TGTGCCAGCAGCTTGGTGACAGGGCCCTTATCAAAGGAATACGAGCAGTACTTC.

The chain links TRBV6-5 to TRBJ1-5, with D tentatively TRBD1 (5 bases). The V gene's germline CDR1 is MNHEY and CDR2 SVGAGI. There are 12 residues in the CDR3. The germline V and J ends were trimmed by 2 bases and 9 bases, with 8 bases remaining between them. This chain's CDR3 is CASSYDQGPQHF. The CDR3 DNA reads TGTGCCAGCAGTTACGACCAGGGGCCCCAGCATTTT.

This clonotype was counted ten times or more. The chain uses TRBV12-3 or TRBV12-4 and TRBJ1-1; D not resolved. The CDR3 sequence is 15 residues long. V lost 2 bases to trimming and J lost 4 bases, with 14 bases between them. The CDR3 spells CASSLNPGTLTEAFF. The CDR3 DNA reads as TGTGCCAGCAGTTTAAATCCCGGCACTCTCACTGAAGCTTTCTTT.

This clonotype showed up many times. This chain joins TRBV11-1 and TRBJ2-3, with D uncertain. Germline assignment: CDR1 SGHAT and CDR2 FQDESV (reference sequence). CDR3 size: 14 residues. Trimming stripped 8 bases from V and 0 bases from J, with 12 bases between. Written as DNA, the CDR3 is TGTGCCAGCCTTCCGGGCAGCAGCACAGATACGCAGTATTTT. It yields the protein CASLPGSSTDTQYF.

This chain joins TRBV30 and TRBJ1-4; D not resolved. The CDR3 is 14 amino acids. Deletions cut 1 base from V and 8 bases from J, with 14 bases between. Germline CDR1 is GTSNPN and CDR2 is SVGIG (reference sequence). CDR3 amino acids: CAWSGVTLREKLFF. Written as DNA, the CDR3 is TGTGCCTGGAGTGGGGTCACCTTACGAGAAAAACTGTTTTTT.

The rearrangement joins TRBV12-5 to TRBJ2-2, with D perhaps TRBD2 (6 bases). The CDR3 has 14 amino acids. The germline V gene has CDR1 LGHNT and CDR2 FRNRAP. V was pared by 5 bases and J by 7 bases, with 14 bases between. CDR3 DNA sequence: TGTGCTAGTGGTGGCAGGGTGGGAGGCGGGGAGCTGTTTTTT. Protein sequence: CASGGRVGGGELFF. Full variable domain (rest looked up from reference TRBV12-5 and TRBJ2-2): DARVTQTPRHKVTEMGQEVTMRCQPILGHNTVFWYRQTMMQGLELLAYFRNRAPLDDSGMPKDRFSAEMPDATLATLKIQPSEPRDSAVYFCASGGRVGGGELFFGEGSRLTVL.

There are many counts of this clonotype. The chain is built from TRBV12-3 or TRBV12-4 and TRBJ2-3, with 10 positions matching TRBD2. The V gene end was trimmed by 6 bases and the J gene end by 4 bases; junction bases not matched to a gene: 4. This CDR3 has 14 residues. This chain's CDR3 is CASSPSGSPDTQYF. In DNA, the CDR3 is TGTGCCAGCAGCCCTAGCGGGAGCCCAGATACGCAGTATTTT.

The V call is TRBV7-2, the J call TRBJ2-7, with D hard to call. This CDR3 has 14 residues. The germline V gene has CDR1 SGHTA and CDR2 FQGNSA. The germline V and J ends were trimmed by 5 bases and 1 base, with 12 bases remaining between them. This CDR3 reads CASSQDGLSYEQYF. CDR3 DNA sequence: TGTGCCAGCAGCCAAGATGGTCTTTCCTACGAGCAGTACTTC.

This clonotype was observed at least ten times. This chain joins TRBV2 and TRBJ2-3; TRBD2 matches 8 bases. The ends lost 9 bases at V and 4 bases at J; junction bases unmatched: 15. The germline CDR1 and CDR2 sequences are SNHLY and FYNNEI. The CDR3 runs to 16 residues. Written as DNA, the CDR3 is TGTGCCAGGCAAGGGGAGCCAGCGGGAGATGCAGATACGCAGTATTTT. Translation gives CARQGEPAGDADTQYF.

Many counts were recorded for this clonotype. The chain is built from TRBV11-2 and TRBJ2-5; 13 nucleotides align to TRBD2. Looked up from germline, CDR1 is SGHAT and CDR2 is FQNNGV. V gave up 1 base and J gave up 5 bases; unmatched junction bases: 7. The CDR3 has 17 residues. CDR3 protein: CASSLAGLAGVRETQYF. DNA for the CDR3: TGTGCCAGCAGCTTAGCAGGACTAGCGGGAGTTCGGGAGACCCAGTACTTC.

The chain employs TRBV5-1 and TRBJ2-1; no clear D. CDR1 and CDR2 (germline): SGHRS, YFSETQ. V lost 6 bases and J lost 5, with 9 bases in between. This CDR3 region has 12 residues. The CDR3, as DNA: TGCGCCAGCACGAGAGTTGACAATGAGCAGTTCTTC. Its translation: CASTRVDNEQFF.

This chain uses TRBV7-9 with TRBJ2-7, with D perhaps matching TRBD2 (5 bases). V lost 8 bases and J 2 bases, leaving 19 bases between the germline ends. The CDR3 consists of 15 residues. Per the germline V gene, CDR1 is SEHNR and CDR2 is FQNEAQ (reference sequence). This chain's CDR3 is CASGYGNLYTYEQYF. CDR3 nucleotides: TGTGCCAGCGGCTACGGGAACTTATATACCTACGAGCAGTACTTC.

This clonotype was observed many times. The gene calls are TRBV28 and TRBJ1-1; D remains ambiguous. The CDR3 loop spans 11 amino acids. Germline CDR1 reads MDHEN; CDR2 reads SYDVKM. Trimming took 2 bases from V and 7 from J, leaving 5 bases between them. The DNA for the CDR3 is TGTGCCAGCAGTTTAGAGGGTGAAGCTTTCTTT. Translation: CASSLEGEAFF. Looking up the rest from reference TRBV28 and TRBJ1-1 gives the full variable domain: DVKVTQSSRYLVKRTGEKVFLECVQDMDHENMFWYRQDPGLGLRLIYFSYDVKMKEKGDIPEGYSVSREKKERFSLILESASTNQTSMYLCASSLEGEAFFGQGTRLTVV.

The sample holds a few counts of this clonotype. The chain uses TRBV12-3 or TRBV12-4 and TRBJ1-4; no reliable D call. This CDR3 is built from 15 residues. The V gene lost 6 bases and the J gene lost 4 bases, with 15 bases spanning the gap. CDR3 DNA: TGTGCCAGCAGGAGAAAACAGAGCCTTAATGAAAAACTGTTTTTT. This translates into CASRRKQSLNEKLFF.

This clonotype was seen at least ten times. V and J are TRBV6-5 and TRBJ2-5; 9 bases match TRBD2. V was pared by 0 bases and J by 0 bases, with 8 bases of the junction left unmatched. The CDR3 covers 18 residues. The germline gives CDR1 MNHEY, CDR2 SVGAGI. The CDR3 DNA reads TGTGCCAGCAGTTACTCGACGCTAGCGGGATCGTACCAAGAGACCCAGTACTTC. It is translated as CASSYSTLAGSYQETQYF.